A single sample gave rise to the 12 T cell receptor beta chains below, sequenced in a study of blood T cell repertoires in COVID-19. The repertoire was sequenced with immunoSEQ multiplex PCR; TCRdb's copy has only in-frame clones and lacks some. The table records roughly 520,000 clones, roughly 90% of them present only once. Material: PBMCs or T cells enriched from blood (not recorded which). These receptors all come from a middle-aged woman who had recovered from COVID-19.

This rearrangement joins TRBV19 to TRBJ1-5; D unclear. The germline CDR1 and CDR2 sequences are LNHDA and SQIVND (reference sequence). V shed 3 bases and J shed 1 base, with 7 bases lying between them. The CDR3 is 14 amino acids. The CDR3 nucleotides are TGTGCCAGTAGTATTGGCCTCAGCAATCAGCCCCAGCATTTT. Amino acid sequence: CASSIGLSNQPQHF.

V gene TRBV19 combines with J gene TRBJ2-5; TRBD2 matches at 13 bases. This CDR3 comprises 16 residues. The germline gives CDR1 LNHDA, CDR2 SQIVND (reference sequence). J was trimmed by 5 bases and V by 6 bases; bases with no gene match: 9. CDR3 nucleotides: TGTGCCAGTAGCATACTAGCGGGAGGGCTCCGTGAGACCCAGTACTTC. Protein: CASSILAGGLRETQYF.

The chain links TRBV5-5 to TRBJ2-7; tentatively, D is TRBD1 (6 bases). Trimming left V 0 bases short and J 5 bases short, with 21 bases between. This CDR3 contains 17 residues. Germline CDR1 is SGHKS and CDR2 is YYEKEE (reference sequence). This chain's CDR3 is CASSLGQGLGWSHEQYF. CDR3 bases: TGTGCCAGCAGCTTGGGGCAGGGGCTGGGATGGAGTCACGAGCAGTACTTC.

This clone has just a few counts. The CDR3 DNA reads TGTGCCAGCAGCGTGAGACGGGACTTAGGAAACACCATATATTTT. Protein sequence: CASSVRRDLGNTIYF. V is TRBV5-6 and J is TRBJ1-3; the D gene is possibly TRBD1 (5 bases). The CDR3 sequence is 15 residues long. Trimming left V 4 bases short and J 4 bases short, with 15 bases between. CDR1 SGHDT and CDR2 YYEEEE come from the germline V gene. Full variable domain (remainder filled in from reference TRBV5-6 and TRBJ1-3): DAGVTQSPTHLIKTRGQQVTLRCSPKSGHDTVSWYQQALGQGPQFIFQYYEEEERQRGNFPDRFSGHQFPNYSSELNVNALLLGDSALYLCASSVRRDLGNTIYFGEGSWLTVV.

In this sample, this clone turned up once. This chain connects TRBV27 to TRBJ1-1, with TRBD1 as a possible D gene (6 bases). CDR1 MNHEY and CDR2 SMNVEV come from the germline V gene (reference sequence). The CDR3 spans 13 residues. Trimming shortened V by 2 bases and J by 6 bases, and 10 bases separated the two germline ends. CDR3 loop: CASSLKGTSEAFF. The CDR3 coding sequence is TGTGCCAGCAGTTTAAAGGGGACATCTGAAGCTTTCTTT.

V gene TRBV5-5 combines with J gene TRBJ2-1, with a possible D match to TRBD2 (6 bases). Trimming took off 7 bases at V and 7 bases at J, with 21 bases between the two ends. The CDR3 runs to 15 residues. Germline values: CDR1 SGHKS, CDR2 YYEKEE (reference sequence). For the CDR3, the DNA is TGTGCCAGCTTAAAGGCGACGGGAGACACTAATGAGCAGTTCTTC. Protein sequence: CASLKATGDTNEQFF.

The genes are TRBV6-2 or TRBV6-3 and TRBJ2-3, with TRBD1 identical over 7 bases. V shed 5 bases and J 4 bases; nucleotides not matched to a gene: 6. Looked up from germline, CDR1 is MNHEY and CDR2 is SVGEGT. The CDR3 spans 14 residues. CDR3 residues: CASSPGTDSDTQYF. In DNA, the CDR3 is TGTGCCAGCAGTCCCGGGACAGACTCAGATACGCAGTATTTT.

There are a few counts of this clone. V is TRBV30 and J is TRBJ1-5; no clear D. There are 15 residues in the CDR3. V was trimmed by 5 bases and J by 4 bases, leaving 18 bases between them. Looked up from germline, CDR1 is GTSNPN and CDR2 is SVGIG (reference sequence). CDR3 residues: CAWADGIVPNQPQHF. The CDR3 region has the DNA TGTGCCTGGGCAGACGGGATCGTACCTAATCAGCCCCAGCATTTT. Based on the CDR3 plus reference TRBV30 and TRBJ1-5, the full variable domain is SQTIHQWPATLVQPVGSPLSLECTVEGTSNPNLYWYRQAAGRGLQLLFYSVGIGQISSEVPQNLSASRPQDRQFILSSKKLLLSDSGFYLCAWADGIVPNQPQHFGDGTRLSIL.

The chain is built from TRBV5-1 and TRBJ1-1; a possible D gene is TRBD1 (6 bases). The CDR3 is 18 residues long. V was trimmed by 3 bases and J by 5 bases, leaving 26 bases between them. Germline CDR1 SGHRS, CDR2 YFSETQ. Written as DNA, the CDR3 is TGCGCCAGCAGCTCTATTACCCCTGACAGGAAAAGAGGTACTGAAGCTTTCTTT. It is translated as CASSSITPDRKRGTEAFF. The variable domain in full, completed from reference TRBV5-1 and TRBJ1-1, reads KAGVTQTPRYLIKTRGQQVTLSCSPISGHRSVSWYQQTPGQGLQFLFEYFSETQRNKGNFPGRFSGRQFSNSRSEMNVSTLELGDSALYLCASSSITPDRKRGTEAFFGQGTRLTVV.

The chain links TRBV10-2 to TRBJ1-2, with D perhaps TRBD1 (6 bases). This CDR3 contains 13 residues. CDR1 and CDR2 from the germline V gene are WSHSY and SAAADI. Trimming cost V 3 bases and J 5 bases, with 10 bases left between them. CDR3 residues: CASSDTGWYGYTF. Here the CDR3 DNA reads TGCGCCAGCAGTGATACAGGGTGGTATGGCTACACCTTC.

The V and J genes are TRBV6-1 and TRBJ1-2; D not certain. Germline CDR1 reads MNHNS; CDR2 reads SASEGT. V was clipped by 0 bases and J by 8 bases, with 16 bases between them. The CDR3 runs 15 residues. This CDR3 reads CASSEASGGSGGYTF. Written as DNA, the CDR3 is TGTGCCAGCAGTGAAGCGTCGGGAGGGAGCGGGGGCTACACCTTC.

This clone is a singleton in its sample. This chain uses TRBV5-4 with TRBJ2-1; tentative D call: TRBD1 (6 bases). The germline gives CDR1 SGHNT, CDR2 YYREEE (reference sequence). The CDR3 loop spans 17 amino acids. V gave up 2 bases and J gave up 4 bases, with 19 bases separating them. The CDR3, as DNA: TGTGCCAGCAGCTTAAGGTTCAGGGGACCCCTATACAATGAGCAGTTCTTC. This codes for CASSLRFRGPLYNEQFF.